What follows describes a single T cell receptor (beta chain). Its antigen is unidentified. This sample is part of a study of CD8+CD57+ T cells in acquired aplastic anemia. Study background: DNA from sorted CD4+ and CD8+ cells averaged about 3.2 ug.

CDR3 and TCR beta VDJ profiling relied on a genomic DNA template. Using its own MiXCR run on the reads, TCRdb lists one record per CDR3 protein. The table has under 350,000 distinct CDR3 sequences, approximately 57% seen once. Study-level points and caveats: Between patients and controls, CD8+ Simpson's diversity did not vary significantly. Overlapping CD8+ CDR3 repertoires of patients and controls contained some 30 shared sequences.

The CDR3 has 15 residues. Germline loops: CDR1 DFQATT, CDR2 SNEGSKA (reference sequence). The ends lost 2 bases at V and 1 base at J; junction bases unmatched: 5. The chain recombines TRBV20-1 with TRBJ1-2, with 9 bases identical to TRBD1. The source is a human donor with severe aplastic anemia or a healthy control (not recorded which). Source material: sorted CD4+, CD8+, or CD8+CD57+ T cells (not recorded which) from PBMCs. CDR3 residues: CSARSRTGVNYGYTF. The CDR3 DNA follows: TGCAGTGCTAGATCACGGACAGGGGTTAACTATGGCTACACCTTC.